The present T cell receptor (beta chain) was sequenced within a study of neurological immune-mediated disorders. It was by 5'RACE with 10-nucleotide random UMIs that the cDNA was made. TCRdb passed the 5' RACE reads through MiXCR, listing each CDR3 protein once. The data show about 21,000 distinct CDR3 sequences, with 15% seen just once and roughly 15% held by the top ten. General study findings and limits: No CDR3 amino acid sequences were shared by expanded clones across subjects, suggesting private repertoires in all groups.

In its sample, this clonotype was seen many times. As yet, its antigen is unknown. This CDR3 has 12 amino acids. The V end was cut by 5 bases, the J end by 7 bases, with 11 bases between. The sequenced sample was PBMCs. This sequence originates from a female donor with HTLV-1-associated myelopathy (HAM/TSP). The chain employs TRBV12-3 or TRBV12-4 and TRBJ1-1, with D maybe TRBD1 (5 bases). The CDR3 reads CASSPSDIEAFF. CDR3 nucleotides: TGTGCCAGCAGTCCCTCGGACATTGAAGCTTTCTTT.